This T cell receptor beta chain originates from a study of blood T cell repertoires in COVID-19. The sample holds one count of this clone. Germline loops: CDR1 WNHNN, CDR2 SYGVQD (reference sequence). Deletions cut 10 bases from V and 6 bases from J, with 13 bases between. This CDR3 is built from 11 residues. Repertoires were generated with immunoSEQ multiplex PCR, while TCRdb's copy carries only in-frame clones and drops some. The profile shows about 100,000 clones, more than 65% of them singletons. Sequencing was carried out using peripheral blood. The chain employs TRBV10-1 and TRBJ2-7; D remains ambiguous. The TCR was taken from a woman between 70 and 85 years old with acute or convalescent COVID-19. Written as DNA, the CDR3 is TGCGCCACCTACCGCCTCGGCGAGCAGTACTTC. It codes for CATYRLGEQYF.